This T cell receptor beta chain was sequenced for a study of control samples from healthy donors and cancer patients (dated by TCRdb to 2018 to 2020). The library was prepared using the immunoSEQ multiplex PCR assay. The table was pulled from immuneACCESS by TCRdb, which kept in-frame rearrangements only. Such tables lose some clones; where checked, under half of the loss comes from unresolved V genes, and the rest has no known cause. The sample records about 100,000 clones, under 95% of which are singletons. In total, the top ten clones hold about 2.5% of the sample. The CDR3 numbers 15 residues from cysteine through phenylalanine. The retained sequence is limited to the CDR3, 45 bases, with the frame set at the first base. Sequences LGHDT (CDR1) and YNNKEL (CDR2) are obtained from the germline V gene (reference sequence). Trimming at the junction amounts to 3 bases on V and 0 bases on J, and the germline ends lie 11 bases apart.

A word on this clone: It has no known antigen specificity. The sample holds no much larger clone one base away, and base qualities are not on file.

The chain was built from TRBV3-1 (or the pseudogene TRBV3-2) and TRBJ1-1; the D gene is perhaps TRBD1, from 5 matching bases. The clonotype originates from a woman aged 18-29 years in good health. The sequenced sample consisted of blood. In nucleotides, the sequence is TGTGCCAGCAGCCAGGGGGAGTTCGTGAACACTGAAGCTTTCTTT. Translated, it reads CASSQGEFVNTEAFF.